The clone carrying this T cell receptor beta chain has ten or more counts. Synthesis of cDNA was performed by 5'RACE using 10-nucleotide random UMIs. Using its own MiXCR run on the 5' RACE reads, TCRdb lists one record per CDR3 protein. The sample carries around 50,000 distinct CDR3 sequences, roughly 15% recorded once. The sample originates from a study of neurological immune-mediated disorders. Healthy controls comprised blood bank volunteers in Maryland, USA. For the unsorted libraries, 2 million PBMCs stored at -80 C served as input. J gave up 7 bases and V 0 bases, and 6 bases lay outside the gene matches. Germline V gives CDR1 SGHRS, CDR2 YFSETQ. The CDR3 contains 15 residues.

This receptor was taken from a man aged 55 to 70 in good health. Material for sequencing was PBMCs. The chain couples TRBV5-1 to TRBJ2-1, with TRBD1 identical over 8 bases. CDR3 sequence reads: CASSLAGGARNEQFF. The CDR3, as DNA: TGCGCCAGCAGCTTGGCAGGGGGCGCGAGGAATGAGCAGTTCTTC.